These 21 T cell receptor beta chains share one sample of origin, sequenced in a study of blood T cell repertoires in COVID-19 (dated by TCRdb to 2020 to 2021). Libraries were constructed by the immunoSEQ multiplex PCR assay. Imported from immuneACCESS, the table was reduced by TCRdb to in-frame sequences with V and J called. These copies leave out some clones; in studies compared against another copy, an unresolved V gene accounts for under half, and the cause of the remainder is not known. The sample has 120,000 to 150,000 clones on record, around 85% of them singletons. 6.2% of the sample is in the top ten clones. Sequenced: PBMCs or T cells enriched from blood (not recorded which). The receptors originated from a woman in her forties who had recovered from COVID-19.

This chain links TRBV10-3 with TRBJ2-1, with no clear D. Germline V gives CDR1 ENHRY, CDR2 SYGVKD. V lost 4 bases and J lost 7, with 8 bases in between. The CDR3 has 12 residues. CDR3 in DNA: TGTGCCATCAGTGTAGAACGTAATGAGCAGTTCTTC. Protein sequence: CAISVERNEQFF.

This chain joins TRBV5-1 and TRBJ1-4; no clear D gene. V lost 1 base to trimming and J lost 5 bases, with 9 bases between them. Germline CDR1 reads SGHRS; CDR2 reads YFSETQ. There are 14 residues in the CDR3. This CDR3 is CASSLSQLNEKLFF. In DNA, the CDR3 is TGCGCCAGCAGCTTGTCACAGCTAAATGAAAAACTGTTTTTT.

This clone was recorded a few times. V usage is TRBV5-1 and J usage is TRBJ2-7; D call uncertain. Germline lookup yields CDR1 SGHRS and CDR2 YFSETQ. The germline V and J ends were trimmed by 0 bases and 6 bases, with 10 bases remaining between them. The CDR3 spans 13 residues. CDR3 sequence reads: CASSLAWASEQYF. For the CDR3, the DNA is TGCGCCAGCAGCTTGGCGTGGGCGAGCGAGCAGTACTTC.

This rearrangement joins TRBV5-1 to TRBJ1-5; 10 positions match TRBD1. CDR1 is SGHRS and CDR2 is YFSETQ in the germline V gene. Trimming cost V 4 bases and J 4 bases; bases outside gene matches: 5. The CDR3 length is 15 residues. This CDR3 is CASSLRGQGNQPQHF. The CDR3 DNA sequence: TGCGCCAGCAGCCTTCGGGGACAGGGGAATCAGCCCCAGCATTTT.

The chain employs TRBV7-2 and TRBJ1-3, with unresolved D. The V end was cut by 4 bases, the J end by 1 base, with 8 bases between. The germline gives CDR1 SGHTA, CDR2 FQGNSA. The CDR3 runs to 14 residues. CDR3 sequence: CASSSTLSGNTIYF. CDR3 nucleotides: TGTGCCAGCAGCTCGACACTGTCTGGAAACACCATATATTTT.

The chain uses TRBV4-1 and TRBJ2-3, with D possibly TRBD2 on 7 matching bases. The CDR3 sequence is 16 residues long. Trimming removed 2 bases from V and 4 bases from J, with 16 bases in between. Germline V gene lookup returns CDR1 MGHRA and CDR2 YSYEKL. This CDR3 reads CASSQRGRGASDTQYF. The CDR3 nucleotides are TGCGCCAGCAGCCAAAGGGGACGGGGGGCGTCAGATACGCAGTATTTT.

The chain combines TRBV19 with TRBJ2-5; TRBD2 matches at 12 bases. Germline V gene data show CDR1 as LNHDA and CDR2 as SQIVND (reference sequence). V shed 5 bases, J shed 5 bases, and the junction held 6 bases outside the gene matches. CDR3 length: 15 residues. CDR3 bases: TGTGCCAGTAGTGCTAGCGGGAGGGCCGGTGAGACCCAGTACTTC. Encoded protein: CASSASGRAGETQYF.

CDR3 nucleotides: TGTGCCAGCAGCTTGGCCGGACGAGGGACAACCTACGAGCAGTACTTC. Protein product: CASSLAGRGTTYEQYF. The chain links TRBV5-4 to TRBJ2-7, with D perhaps matching TRBD1 (6 bases). CDR1 is SGHNT, CDR2 YYREEE, per germline (reference sequence). The germline V and J ends were trimmed by 0 bases and 2 bases, with 15 bases remaining between them. CDR3 length: 16 amino acids.

About this clone itself: A junction end diverges from the germline sequence, so it may reflect a read error. The chain couples TRBV9 to TRBJ1-4, with D unresolved. The CDR3 covers 14 residues. The germline V gene has CDR1 SGDLS and CDR2 YYNGEE. CDR3 in DNA: TGTGCCAGCAACGTAGGCCAGCCCGGGGAAAAACTGTTTTTT. This sequence encodes CASNVGQPGEKLFF.

This clone showed up just once. The chain combines TRBV9 with TRBJ2-7; possibly TRBD1 for D (6 bases). The germline V gene encodes CDR1 SGDLS and CDR2 YYNGEE. V lost 0 bases and J 6 bases, leaving 13 bases between the germline ends. The CDR3 extends over 14 amino acids. The CDR3 loop reads CASSVGGTPLEQYF. Here the CDR3 DNA reads TGTGCCAGCAGCGTAGGGGGGACACCCCTCGAGCAGTACTTC. The variable domain in full, completed from reference TRBV9 and TRBJ2-7, reads DSGVTQTPKHLITATGQRVTLRCSPRSGDLSVYWYQQSLDQGLQFLIQYYNGEERAKGNILERFSAQQFPDLHSELNLSSLELGDSALYFCASSVGGTPLEQYFGPGTRLTVT.

The chain carries TRBV5-1 and TRBJ1-1; TRBD1 agrees at 7 bases. This CDR3 has 16 residues. The ends lost 1 base at V and 10 bases at J; junction bases unmatched: 16. CDR1 is SGHRS, CDR2 YFSETQ, per germline. CDR3 residues: CASSLTSGMTGMRAFF. The CDR3, as DNA: TGCGCCAGCAGCTTGACCTCGGGAATGACAGGGATGAGAGCTTTCTTT. The full variable domain, its missing parts supplied by reference TRBV5-1 and TRBJ1-1, is KAGVTQTPRYLIKTRGQQVTLSCSPISGHRSVSWYQQTPGQGLQFLFEYFSETQRNKGNFPGRFSGRQFSNSRSEMNVSTLELGDSALYLCASSLTSGMTGMRAFFGQGTRLTVV.

The sample holds a few counts of this clone. V usage is TRBV5-4 and J usage is TRBJ2-7; TRBD2 might be the D (5 bases). Germline lookup yields CDR1 SGHNT and CDR2 YYREEE (reference sequence). This CDR3 has 16 amino acids. V was pared by 0 bases and J by 6 bases, with 19 bases between. The CDR3, as DNA: TGTGCCAGCAGCTTGGGGAGAGGGATACGTATTGGCGAGCAGTACTTC. Translating it yields CASSLGRGIRIGEQYF.

The chain employs TRBV3-1 (or the pseudogene TRBV3-2) and TRBJ2-7; 11 positions agree with TRBD2. CDR3 length: 14 amino acids. In germline, CDR1 is LGHDT, CDR2 YNNKEL (reference sequence). The junction had 6 bases not matched to a gene; V was cut back by 4 bases and J by 7 bases. The CDR3 DNA reads TGTGCCAGCAGCCGGGGACTAGCGGCCTTGGAGCAGTACTTC. It yields the protein CASSRGLAALEQYF.

The chain is built from TRBV15 and TRBJ2-7, with D tentatively TRBD1 (6 bases). The V end was cut by 1 base, the J end by 3 bases, with 22 bases between. Germline CDR1 reads LNHNV; CDR2 reads YYDKDF (reference sequence). The CDR3 consists of 18 residues. This CDR3 is CATSRAPPGHPTYYEQYF. DNA for the CDR3: TGTGCCACCAGCAGAGCCCCCCCGGGACACCCAACATACTACGAGCAGTACTTC.

The chain links TRBV11-1 to TRBJ2-7; TRBD2 might be the D (5 bases). Germline V gives CDR1 SGHAT, CDR2 FQDESV (reference sequence). The CDR3 totals 14 residues. Trimming left V 3 bases short and J 3 bases short, with 12 bases between. The CDR3 DNA is TGTGCCAGCAGCTTTTCAGTAGGAGGCTACGAGCAGTACTTC. The encoded protein is CASSFSVGGYEQYF.

The chain links TRBV5-1 to TRBJ2-3; weak D call: TRBD1 (5 bases). CDR1 and CDR2 from the germline V gene are SGHRS and YFSETQ. Trimming pared 5 bases from V and 2 bases from J, leaving 12 bases between. The CDR3 is made up of 14 amino acids. CDR3 nucleotides: TGCGCCAGCAGGTCAAGGGGTCCCACAGATACGCAGTATTTT. Protein product: CASRSRGPTDTQYF.

In its sample, this clone was seen a few times. The chain employs TRBV7-6 and TRBJ2-5, with D possibly TRBD2 on 6 matching bases. V was trimmed by 2 bases and J by 2 bases, leaving 12 bases between them. Germline CDR1 and CDR2: SGHVS and FNYEAQ. The CDR3 length is 15 residues. The CDR3 region has the DNA TGTGCCAGCAGCTTACAGTATAGCGGACAAGAGACCCAGTACTTC. Translating gives CASSLQYSGQETQYF.

The gene calls are TRBV5-6 and TRBJ2-2; the D is unclear. The CDR3 is made up of 11 amino acids. The V gene's germline CDR1 is SGHDT and CDR2 YYEEEE. V was clipped by 4 bases and J by 6 bases, with 4 bases between them. Here the CDR3 reads CASSSPGELFF. As DNA, the CDR3 is TGTGCCAGCAGCAGCCCCGGGGAGCTGTTTTTT.

This chain uses TRBV15 with TRBJ2-5; the match to TRBD2 covers 10 bases. The J segment lost 2 bases and the V segment lost 3 bases, leaving 3 bases of the junction unmatched. This CDR3 spans 15 amino acids. Germline V gene sequence: CDR1 LNHNV, CDR2 YYDKDF (reference sequence). This CDR3 is CATSSRTSGQETQYF. DNA of the CDR3: TGTGCCACCAGCAGCCGGACTAGCGGACAAGAGACCCAGTACTTC.

The chain has TRBV30 and TRBJ2-1; D is perhaps TRBD2 (5 bases). Germline V gene lookup returns CDR1 GTSNPN and CDR2 SVGIG (reference sequence). The CDR3 totals 14 residues. Trimming pared 0 bases from V and 5 bases from J, leaving 11 bases between. The CDR3 DNA follows: TGTGCCTGGAGTGTGGTTAGCGCAGACAATGAGCAGTTCTTC. Amino acids: CAWSVVSADNEQFF.

V and J are TRBV3-1 (or the pseudogene TRBV3-2) and TRBJ2-5; TRBD2 agrees at 7 bases. CDR1 is LGHDT, CDR2 YNNKEL, per germline (reference sequence). Germline trimming cut 4 bases from V and 2 bases from J; bases unmatched to any gene: 10. The CDR3 totals 16 residues. The CDR3: CASSLRLAGQQETQYF. The CDR3 DNA reads TGTGCCAGCAGCCTGCGACTAGCTGGTCAACAAGAGACCCAGTACTTC.